This is a list of T cell receptor beta chains from one sample in a study of T cells after yellow fever vaccination. TCRdb re-derived calls from the 5' RACE reads in MiXCR, one entry per CDR3 protein. This sample has around 340,000 distinct CDR3 sequences, with 8.7% found just once. This specimen was PBMCs, taken on the day of the first yellow fever vaccination. The receptors originated from a man aged 18-30 years who received the YFV17D yellow fever vaccine. Each CDR3 is given with its conserved first and last residue. Fields, in order: clone size, J gene, D gene, V gene, CDR3 DNA, CDR3 protein. A D gene is named only where the DNA matches it firmly. Some rows have no size entry. The others give once, few or many, or a class for an expanded clone.

>few|TRBJ1-4|-|TRBV4-2
TGTGCCAGCAGCCAAGATCCGAGGGCTGAAGGGGAAAAACTGTTTTTT
CASSQDPRAEGEKLFF
>-|TRBJ2-3|-|TRBV11-3
TGTGCCAGCACCGCGGTCACTAGCACAGATACGCAGTATTTT
CASTAVTSTDTQYF
>few|TRBJ2-2|-|TRBV5-1
TGCGCCAGCCTAGTGACCGTGAACACCGGGGAGCTGTTTTTT
CASLVTVNTGELFF
>few|TRBJ1-5|-|TRBV6-1
TGTGCCAGCAGTGAGGCAGACAAATCGCCCCAGCATTTT
CASSEADKSPQHF
>many|TRBJ2-1|TRBD2|TRBV5-1
TGCGCCAGCAGCTCAGCGGGAAACTCCTACAATGAGCAGTTCTTC
CASSSAGNSYNEQFF
>few|TRBJ2-7|-|TRBV12-3/TRBV12-4
TGTGCCAGCAGTTTTAGGACCTACGAGCAGTACTTC
CASSFRTYEQYF
>-|TRBJ2-6|-|TRBV7-9
TGTGCCAGCACGGAGGGAGGGGCCAACGTCCTGACTTTC
CASTEGGANVLTF
>-|TRBJ1-3|-|TRBV5-4
TGTGCCAGCAGCTTGGACATCCCTGCAGGAAACACCATATATTTT
CASSLDIPAGNTIYF
>many|TRBJ2-5|TRBD2|TRBV5-6
TGTGCCAGCAGCTCCTGGACTAGCGGTCAAGAGACCCAGTACTTC
CASSSWTSGQETQYF
>many|TRBJ2-1|-|TRBV6-1
TGTGCCAGCAGGGAAACGGGGGCAACCTACAATGAGCAGTTCTTC
CASRETGATYNEQFF
>once|TRBJ1-1|TRBD1|TRBV13
TGTGCCAGCAGCATCAACAGGGGGTTGAACACTGAAGCTTTCTTT
CASSINRGLNTEAFF
>few|TRBJ2-3|-|TRBV5-1
TGCGCCACCAGGGACTCCCCAAGCACAGATACGCAGTATTTT
CATRDSPSTDTQYF
>many|TRBJ2-1|-|TRBV3-1
TGTGCCAGCAGCCATCCGAGCTCCTCCTACAATGAGCAGTTCTTC
CASSHPSSSYNEQFF
>-|TRBJ2-3|TRBD2|TRBV10-2
TGCGCCAGTAATAGCGGGGGGGCCGGCACAGATACGCAGTATTTT
CASNSGGAGTDTQYF
>few|TRBJ2-1|TRBD1|TRBV6-1
TGTGCCAGCAGTGGCCCCCAGGGGGCTACCTACAATGAGCAGTTCTTC
CASSGPQGATYNEQFF
>few|TRBJ2-3|-|TRBV29-1
TGCAGCGTTGAAGAAGGCGAAAGACTCCCAGATACGCAGTATTTT
CSVEEGERLPDTQYF
>many|TRBJ2-7|-|TRBV7-3
TGTGCCAGCACCCAGGAGGTGGAGATTTCGAGCTCCTACGAGCAGTACTTC
CASTQEVEISSSYEQYF
>few|TRBJ1-1|-|TRBV5-1
TGCGCCAGCTCATTCCTTCCAGGGAATACTGAAGCTTTCTTT
CASSFLPGNTEAFF
>many|TRBJ2-1|TRBD2|TRBV3-1
TGTGCCAGCAGCCAAGATTTAGCGGGGGGGTCACCCCGGCAGTTCTTC
CASSQDLAGGSPRQFF
>few|TRBJ2-1|TRBD2|TRBV12-3/TRBV12-4
TGTGCCAGCGGTATAGCGGGTTCCTACAATGAGCAGTTCTTC
CASGIAGSYNEQFF
>few|TRBJ1-1|-|TRBV9
TGTGCCAGCAGCGTAGGGATTAGGGACACTGAAGCTTTCTTT
CASSVGIRDTEAFF
>few|TRBJ2-4|-|TRBV6-2/TRBV6-3
TGTGCCAGCAGTTACCGCCCGGGGGCGAGCGGCGACATTCAGTACTTC
CASSYRPGASGDIQYF
>many|TRBJ2-4|-|TRBV18
TGTGCCAGCTCACCTAGTCGCAGAGACTTCCAGTACTTC
CASSPSRRDFQYF
>few|TRBJ1-6|-|TRBV25-1
TGTGCCAGCAGTGAATATAGCCAAGGGACTTATAATTCACCCCTCCACTTT
CASSEYSQGTYNSPLHF
>few|TRBJ2-7|-|TRBV28
TGTGCCAGCAGTTTACGTCAGGGGCCCTACGAGCAGTACTTC
CASSLRQGPYEQYF
>-|TRBJ2-2|-|TRBV6-1
TGTGCCAGCAGTAGTCTTCGCAGGAACACCGGGGAGCTGTTTTTT
CASSSLRRNTGELFF
>few|TRBJ1-2|-|TRBV11-3
TGTGCCAGCAGCCCTTGGCGGGGACGGAGCGACTATGGCTACACCTTC
CASSPWRGRSDYGYTF
>few|TRBJ1-1|TRBD1|TRBV12-3/TRBV12-4
TGTGCCAGCAGGGCGACAGGGGTGCCTGAAGCTTTCTTT
CASRATGVPEAFF
>few|TRBJ1-1|-|TRBV18
TGTGCCAGCTCACCAGAGGTGGTGAACACTGAAGCTTTCTTT
CASSPEVVNTEAFF
>-|TRBJ2-2|TRBD1|TRBV9
TGTGCCAGCAGCGTAGAGGCAGGGGGCACCGGGGAGCTGTTTTTT
CASSVEAGGTGELFF
>few|TRBJ2-7|-|TRBV27
TGTGCCAGCAGTCTCTTACCCCATCCCCCCCGGGTCGAGCAGTACTTC
CASSLLPHPPRVEQYF
>-|TRBJ2-5|-|TRBV7-2
TGTGCCAGCAGCTCCCGTAACCACGGACCCCAAGAGACCCAGTACTTC
CASSSRNHGPQETQYF
>-|TRBJ2-7|TRBD2|TRBV11-2
TGTGCCAGCAGCTCGGGGACTAGCGGGAGCCCATACGAGCAGTACTTC
CASSSGTSGSPYEQYF
>-|TRBJ1-2|-|TRBV27
TGTGCCAGCAGTTCGCCGCAGGGATATGGCTACACCTTC
CASSSPQGYGYTF
>-|TRBJ1-3|-|TRBV20-1
TGCAGTGCAGGCTCAGGGGCGGCTGGAAACACCATATATTTT
CSAGSGAAGNTIYF
>few|TRBJ2-3|-|TRBV7-9
TGTGCCAGCAGCTTACCTCTAGATCACGCGCAGTATTTT
CASSLPLDHAQYF
>-|TRBJ2-5|TRBD2|TRBV7-2
TGTGCCAGCAGCTTAGAACTAGCGGGGGGGCGTGGCCAGTACTTC
CASSLELAGGRGQYF
>few|TRBJ1-4|-|TRBV4-3
TGCGCCAGCAGCCAAGCAGGGAAGGGCGAAAAACTGTTTTTT
CASSQAGKGEKLFF
>few|TRBJ1-6|TRBD1|TRBV9
TGTGCCAGCTCCCCTTCCAGGGACAGGGGTTCACCCCTCCACTTT
CASSPSRDRGSPLHF
>-|TRBJ2-2|-|TRBV4-2
TGTGCCAGCAGCCAAGATCGACAGGTCACCGGGGAGCTGTTTTTT
CASSQDRQVTGELFF
>-|TRBJ1-3|-|TRBV29-1
TGCAGCGTTGTACTCGGGACAAACACCATATATTTT
CSVVLGTNTIYF